This T cell receptor (beta chain) emerged from a study of cytomegalovirus exposure and HLA in healthy donors. The study ran its PCR with 60 Vbeta and 13 Jbeta primers. Sequencing was performed with immunoSEQ multiplex PCR; in TCRdb, only in-frame clones are kept and a portion is missing. Seen here are around 190,000 clones, 65% to 75% observed once, and the top ten hold about 5%. Findings and limits, study-wide: Donors belonging to an Asian-associated ancestry cluster reportedly showed fewer N-insertions in productive TCRs than the approximately 690-donor mean, according to what a later analysis found.

As concerns this clone: Antigen specificity is unknown.

Sequencing was carried out using PBMCs. The receptor was isolated from a man aged 25 to 45 in good health and CMV-seropositive.

CDR3 sequence (DNA): TGTGCCAGCAGCTTAACGACAGGGGTCGGAAACACCATATATTTT. This translates into CASSLTTGVGNTIYF. The V and J genes are TRBV7-3 and TRBJ1-3; the match to TRBD1 covers 8 bases. CDR3 size: 15 residues. Per the germline V gene, CDR1 is SGHTA and CDR2 is FQGTGA. The V segment lost 0 bases and the J segment 4 bases; nucleotides outside the gene matches: 2. The complete variable domain, with remaining parts taken from reference TRBV7-3 and TRBJ1-3, reads GAGVSQTPSNKVTEKGKYVELRCDPISGHTALYWYRQSLGQGPEFLIYFQGTGAADDSGLPNDRFFAVRPEGSVSTLKIQRTERGDSAVYLCASSLTTGVGNTIYFGEGSWLTVV.